This TCR beta chain is from a study of prognosis after radiotherapy for stage I lung cancer. As for the study in general: Radiotherapy used SBRT, divided into 3 to 5 fractions and reaching a biologically effective dose of at least 100 Gy.

All patients, having had no prior chemotherapy, radiotherapy or other malignancies, were node-negative on CT and PET/CT. The ends lost 1 base at V and 5 bases at J; junction bases unmatched: 4. The germline gives CDR1 LGHDT, CDR2 YNNKEL (reference sequence). CDR3 size: 14 residues. CDR3 of TCR beta was amplified from genomic DNA via a two-round multiplex PCR. Primers targeting each individual TRBV and TRBJ gene were applied in first-round PCR. TCRdb itself ran the multiplex PCR reads through MiXCR, one entry per CDR3 protein. Here the sample spans 15,000 to 20,000 distinct CDR3 sequences, roughly 45% being singletons.

The TCR sequence derives from a donor aged 50 or older with non-small cell lung cancer. The sequenced sample was PBMCs, obtained before or after stereotactic body radiation therapy (not recorded which). J is TRBJ2-7 and V is TRBV3-1; the match to TRBD1 covers 8 bases. The CDR3 region has the DNA TGTGCCAGCAGCCAAGGGACAGGGTTCCACGAGCAGTACTTC. It codes for CASSQGTGFHEQYF.